The entry below describes one T cell receptor (beta chain). The target of this receptor is not known. Per-nucleotide qualities are absent, and no much larger clonotype sits a single base away. TCRbeta CDR3 regions were amplified from genomic DNA using the immunoSEQ Assay, a bias-controlled multiplex PCR. The authors' pipeline ran thus. The number of nucleated cells in each sample was estimated from the amplification of reference gene primers within the assay. To quantify the absolute abundance of each unique TCRbeta CDR3 rearrangement, sequence reads were collapsed and filtered. For each sample, productive Simpson clonality was calculated as the square root of Simpson's diversity index across productive rearrangements. Drawn from immuneACCESS, this table holds only the in-frame rearrangements with V and J called that TCRdb kept. Clones are partly lost; checked studies trace under half to an unresolved V gene and leave the rest unexplained. D and trimming were read from the DNA, whereas the V and J calls and clone size are those reported in that table. The sample table records about 120,000 clones; roughly three quarters of these occur just once. The ten most abundant clones make up 7.9% of the sample.

Sequences SGHTA (CDR1) and FQGNSA (CDR2) are obtained from the germline V gene. V was cut back by 3 bases and J by 0 bases, leaving a gap of 9 bases between them. Taken from cysteine to phenylalanine, the CDR3 has 14 residues. Only CDR3 DNA remains: 42 bases, in frame from the first base. These data originate in a study of blood T cell repertoires in COVID-19 (dated by TCRdb to about 2020). About the full investigation: Samples from collaborators originated in the United States, Italy and Spain and spanned both the acute and convalescent phases of COVID-19. The material from the prospective study consisted of cDNA or gDNA derived from T cells, B-cell-depleted T cells, or PBMCs. Deeply sampled blood TCRbeta repertoires from subjects exposed to, actively infected with, or recovered from COVID-19 were included in the dataset. The repertoires were made available in a free public database intended to serve as a resource for research on the immune response to SARS-CoV-2. The samples were drawn from the first 160 participants of the ongoing ImmuneRACE study and from 1,254 subjects provided by 6 global collaborators. The sample metadata nearly always contained a de-identified subject ID, COVID-19 status, age in years and sex. HLA class I and class II types, where available, came from metadata supplied by the sample provider rather than from assay-based typing. Broad study findings and their caveats: Clinical and demographic metadata were provided uncurated, with the amount varying by source and participant.

Collaborating institutions collected whole blood in K2EDTA tubes following their own protocols. For TCRbeta analysis, collaborators shipped samples in one of three forms: frozen whole blood, isolated PBMCs, or DNA extracted from either of those sample types. This receptor was identified in a human donor in a cohort sampled during active COVID-19. Sequenced input: peripheral blood. Recombination linked TRBV7-2 to TRBJ2-7; TRBD1 is a weak D gene call, 5 bases matching. This receptor carries the CDR3 CASSLMDTSYEQYF. The nucleotide sequence reads TGTGCCAGCAGCTTGATGGACACCTCCTACGAGCAGTACTTC. Extended through the reference TRBV7-2 and TRBJ2-7 proteins, this CDR3 yields the full variable domain: GAGVSQSPSNKVTEKGKDVELRCDPISGHTALYWYRQSLGQGLEFLIYFQGNSAPDKSGLPSDRFSAERTGGSVSTLTIQRTQQEDSAVYLCASSLMDTSYEQYFGPGTRLTVT.